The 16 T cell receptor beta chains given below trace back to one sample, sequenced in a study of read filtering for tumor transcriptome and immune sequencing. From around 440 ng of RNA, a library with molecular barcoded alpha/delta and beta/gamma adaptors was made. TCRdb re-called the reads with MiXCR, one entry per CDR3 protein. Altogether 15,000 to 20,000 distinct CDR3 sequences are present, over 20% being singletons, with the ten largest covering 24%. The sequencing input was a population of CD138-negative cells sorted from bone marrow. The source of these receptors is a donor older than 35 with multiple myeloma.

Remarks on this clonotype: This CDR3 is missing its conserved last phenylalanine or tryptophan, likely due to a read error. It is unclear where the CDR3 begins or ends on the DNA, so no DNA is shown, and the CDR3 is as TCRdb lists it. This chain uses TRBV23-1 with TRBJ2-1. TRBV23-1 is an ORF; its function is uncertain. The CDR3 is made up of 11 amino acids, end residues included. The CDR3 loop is CASFALGRPFL.

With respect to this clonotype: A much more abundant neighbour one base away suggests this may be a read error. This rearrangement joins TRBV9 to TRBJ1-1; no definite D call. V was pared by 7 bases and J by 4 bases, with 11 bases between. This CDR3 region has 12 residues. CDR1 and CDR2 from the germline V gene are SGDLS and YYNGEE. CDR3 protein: CASGGSSTEAFF. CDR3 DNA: TGTGCCAGCGGTGGGAGCAGCACTGAAGCTTTCTTT.

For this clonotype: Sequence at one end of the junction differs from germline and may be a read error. The CDR3 coding sequence is TGTGCCGGCAGTGTTGTCACGCCAAAGGGGACAGATACGCAGTATTTT. Translating gives CAGSVVTPKGTDTQYF. The rearrangement joins TRBV2 to TRBJ2-3; weak D call: TRBD1 (5 bases). The CDR3 covers 16 residues. Germline V gene data show CDR1 as SNHLY and CDR2 as FYNNEI.

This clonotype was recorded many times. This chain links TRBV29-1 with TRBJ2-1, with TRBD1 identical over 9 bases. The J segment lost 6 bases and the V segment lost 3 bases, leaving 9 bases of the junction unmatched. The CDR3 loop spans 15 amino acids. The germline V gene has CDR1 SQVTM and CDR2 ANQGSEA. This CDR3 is CSVEGWTGDVNEQFF. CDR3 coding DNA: TGCAGCGTTGAGGGGTGGACAGGGGATGTCAATGAGCAGTTCTTC.

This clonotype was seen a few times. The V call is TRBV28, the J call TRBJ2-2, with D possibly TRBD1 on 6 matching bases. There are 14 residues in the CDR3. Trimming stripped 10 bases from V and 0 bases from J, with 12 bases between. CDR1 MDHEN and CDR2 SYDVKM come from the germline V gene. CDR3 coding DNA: TGTGCCACCACGGGACATTCGAACACCGGGGAGCTGTTTTTT. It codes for CATTGHSNTGELFF.

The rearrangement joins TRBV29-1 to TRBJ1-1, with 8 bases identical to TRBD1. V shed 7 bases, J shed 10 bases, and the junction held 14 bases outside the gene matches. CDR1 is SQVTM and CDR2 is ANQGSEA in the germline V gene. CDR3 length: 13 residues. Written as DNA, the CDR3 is TGCAGCGCAACGGACAGGGCCGAACCGTTAGCTTTCTTT. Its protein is CSATDRAEPLAFF.

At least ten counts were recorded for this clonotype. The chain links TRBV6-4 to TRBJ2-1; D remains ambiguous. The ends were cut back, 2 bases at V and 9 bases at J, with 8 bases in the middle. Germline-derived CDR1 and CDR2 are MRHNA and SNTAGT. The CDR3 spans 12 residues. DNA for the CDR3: TGTGCCAGCAGTGACCGCGTGGGTGAGCAGTTCTTC. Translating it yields CASSDRVGEQFF.

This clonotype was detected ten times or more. The CDR3 region has the DNA TGCGCCAGCAGTCCAGATAACAGGAAAACCCTACCGAACACCGGGGAGCTGTTTTTT. Its protein is CASSPDNRKTLPNTGELFF. The rearrangement uses TRBV4-3 and TRBJ2-2; TRBD1 is a possible D gene (5 bases). V lost 6 bases and J lost 0, with 23 bases in between. Germline values: CDR1 LGHNA, CDR2 YSLEER. CDR3 length: 19 residues.

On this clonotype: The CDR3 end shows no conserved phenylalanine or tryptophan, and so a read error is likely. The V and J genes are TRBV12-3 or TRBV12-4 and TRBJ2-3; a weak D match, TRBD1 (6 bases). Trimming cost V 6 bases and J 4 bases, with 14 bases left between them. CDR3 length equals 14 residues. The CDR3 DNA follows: TGTGCCAGCAGCAAAACAGGGTTCGCAGATACGCAGTATCTT. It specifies CASSKTGFADTQYL.

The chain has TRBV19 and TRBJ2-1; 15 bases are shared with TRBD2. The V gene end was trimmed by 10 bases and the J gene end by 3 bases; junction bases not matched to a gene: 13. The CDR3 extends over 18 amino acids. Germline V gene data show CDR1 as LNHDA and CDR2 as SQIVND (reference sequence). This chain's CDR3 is CATAPGLAGGLIYNEQFF. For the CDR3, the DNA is TGTGCCACCGCACCGGGACTAGCGGGAGGTCTTATCTACAATGAGCAGTTCTTC.

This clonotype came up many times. The CDR3 DNA reads as TGCGCCAGCAGCTTCCCAAGCCCGGGGTCGTACGAGCAGTACTTC. Its translation is CASSFPSPGSYEQYF. This chain uses TRBV4-1 with TRBJ2-7, with D possibly TRBD2 on 5 matching bases. This CDR3 has 15 amino acids. V was cut by 5 bases and J by 4 bases, with 18 bases left in between. Germline V CDR1 and CDR2: MGHRA, YSYEKL.

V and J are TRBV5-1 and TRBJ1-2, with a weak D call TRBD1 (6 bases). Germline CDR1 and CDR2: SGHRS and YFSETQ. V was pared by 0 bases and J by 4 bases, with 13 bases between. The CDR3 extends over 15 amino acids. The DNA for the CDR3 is TGCGCCAGCAGCTTGGAGGGGGGTATCGGCTATGGCTACACCTTC. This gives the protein CASSLEGGIGYGYTF.

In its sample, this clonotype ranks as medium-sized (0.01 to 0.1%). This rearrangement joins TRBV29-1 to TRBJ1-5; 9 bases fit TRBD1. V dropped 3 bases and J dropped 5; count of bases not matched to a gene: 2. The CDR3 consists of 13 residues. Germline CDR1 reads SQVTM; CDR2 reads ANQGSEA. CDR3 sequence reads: CSVEGQGDQPQHF. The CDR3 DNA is TGCAGCGTTGAGGGACAGGGCGATCAGCCCCAGCATTTT.

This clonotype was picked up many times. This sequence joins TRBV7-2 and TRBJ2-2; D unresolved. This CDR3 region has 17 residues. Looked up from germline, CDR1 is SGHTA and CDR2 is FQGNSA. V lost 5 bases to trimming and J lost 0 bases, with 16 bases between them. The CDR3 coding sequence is TGTGCCAGCAGCCCCCATTCTCTCGGTGCGAACACCGGGGAGCTGTTTTTT. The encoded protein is CASSPHSLGANTGELFF.

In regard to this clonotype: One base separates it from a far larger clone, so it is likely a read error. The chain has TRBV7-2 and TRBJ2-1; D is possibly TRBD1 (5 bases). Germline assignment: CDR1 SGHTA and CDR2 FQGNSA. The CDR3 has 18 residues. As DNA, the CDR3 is TGTGCCAGCAGCTTACGTTCACAGGAATATCTCTCCTACAATGAGCAGTGCTTC. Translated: CASSLRSQEYLSYNEQCF.

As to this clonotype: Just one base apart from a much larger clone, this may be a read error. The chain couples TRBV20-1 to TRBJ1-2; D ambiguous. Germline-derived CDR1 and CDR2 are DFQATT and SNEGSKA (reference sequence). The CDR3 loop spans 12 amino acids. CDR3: CSARDSNYGCTF. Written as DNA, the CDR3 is TGCAGTGCTAGAGACAGTAACTATGGCTGCACCTTC.